The T cell receptor (beta chain) described here comes from a study of T cell repertoires in cytomegalovirus infection. Turning to the study itself: Signatures in public TCR beta sequences pointed to both CMV infection and matching HLA type. Study-wide results and limits: The study found HLA-C-restricted CMV-specific TCR beta clonotypes dominating the ex vivo response. Frequencies of public TCR beta families were cumulated, and this identified carriers of CMV plus the relevant HLA.

MiXCR, applied by TCRdb to the reads, yields one record per CDR3 protein. The data hold just under 550,000 distinct CDR3 sequences, with more than 25% observed a single time. V shed 5 bases, J shed 2 bases, and the junction held 3 bases outside the gene matches. The germline V gene has CDR1 SEHNR and CDR2 FQNEAQ (reference sequence). The CDR3 has 14 amino acids. The sample holds many counts of this clonotype. No antigen is known for it. The source is a human donor in good health (CMV status not recorded). Some clones in this sample may be carry-over from other donors' samples. This sequence joins TRBV7-9 and TRBJ2-5; 9 bases match TRBD1. Sequenced: PBMCs. This CDR3 is CASSRGQGQETQYF. CDR3 nucleotides: TGTGCCAGCAGCCGCGGACAGGGGCAAGAGACCCAGTACTTC. Drawing the rest from reference TRBV7-9 and TRBJ2-5, the complete variable domain is DTGVSQNPRHKITKRGQNVTFRCDPISEHNRLYWYRQTLGQGPEFLTYFQNEAQLEKSRLLSDRFSAERPKGSFSTLEIQRTEQGDSAMYLCASSRGQGQETQYFGPGTRLLVL.